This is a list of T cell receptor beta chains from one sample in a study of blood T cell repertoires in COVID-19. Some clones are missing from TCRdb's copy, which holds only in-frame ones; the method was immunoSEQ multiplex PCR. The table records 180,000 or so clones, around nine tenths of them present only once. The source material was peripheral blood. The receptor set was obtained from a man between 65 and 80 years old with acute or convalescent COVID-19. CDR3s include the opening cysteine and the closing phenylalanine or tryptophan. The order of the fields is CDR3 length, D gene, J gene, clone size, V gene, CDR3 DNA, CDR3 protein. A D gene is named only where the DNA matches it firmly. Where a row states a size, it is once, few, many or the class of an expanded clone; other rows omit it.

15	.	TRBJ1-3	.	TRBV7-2	TGTGCCAGCAGCCCGGTGATTGACTCTGGAAACACCATATATTTT	CASSPVIDSGNTIYF
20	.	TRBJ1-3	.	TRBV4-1	TGCGCCAGCAGCCAAGATGGGCCAGGGCGGCTTATTCTCTCTGGAAACACCATATATTTT	CASSQDGPGRLILSGNTIYF
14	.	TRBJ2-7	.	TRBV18	TGTGCCAGCTCACCACCTGAAAACCCGGTCGAGCAGTACTTC	CASSPPENPVEQYF
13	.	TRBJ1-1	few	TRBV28	TGTGCCAGCAGGTTGGGCCCGAACACTGAAGCTTTCTTT	CASRLGPNTEAFF
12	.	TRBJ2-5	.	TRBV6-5	TGTGCCAGCAAACGGGGTACAGAGACCCAGTACTTC	CASKRGTETQYF
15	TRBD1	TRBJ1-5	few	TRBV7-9	TGTGCCAGCAGCTTGGCGACAGGGGTCGATCAGCCCCAGCATTTT	CASSLATGVDQPQHF
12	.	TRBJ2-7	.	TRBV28	TGTGCCAGCACTTCCCCCTATTACGAGCAGTACTTC	CASTSPYYEQYF
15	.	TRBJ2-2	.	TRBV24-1	TGTGCCACCAGTGTGGACAGTTCCTGGACCGGGGAGCTGTTTTTT	CATSVDSSWTGELFF
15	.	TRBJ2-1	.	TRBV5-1	TGCGCCAGCAGCGTCGGGACTTCCTCCTACAATGAGCAGTTCTTC	CASSVGTSSYNEQFF
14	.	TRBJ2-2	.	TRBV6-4	TGTGCCAGCAGTGACTCGCAGATCCCCGGGGAGCTGTTTTTT	CASSDSQIPGELFF
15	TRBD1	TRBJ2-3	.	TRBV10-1	TGCGCCAGCAGCCGACAGGGGGCAATCGCAGATACGCAGTATTTT	CASSRQGAIADTQYF
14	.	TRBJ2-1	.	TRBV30	TGTGCCGCCCGGGGGAGCCGGGGCGGAGGGGAGCAGTTCTTC	CAARGSRGGGEQFF
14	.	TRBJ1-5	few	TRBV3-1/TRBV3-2	TGTGCCACCCCAGGGGCCGCGGCGATCAGCCCCCAGCATTTT	CATPGAAAISPQHF
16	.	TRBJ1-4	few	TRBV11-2	TGTGCCAGCAGCTACCTACTGAGAGCAACTAATGAAAAACTGTTTTTT	CASSYLLRATNEKLFF
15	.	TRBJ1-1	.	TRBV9	TGTGCCAGCAGCGTAGTTGAGGGTTTCGGCACTGAAGCTTTCTTT	CASSVVEGFGTEAFF
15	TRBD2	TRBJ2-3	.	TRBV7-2	TGTGCCAGCAGCCGCAATGGAGCGGGGGGGCGGACGCAGTATTTT	CASSRNGAGGRTQYF
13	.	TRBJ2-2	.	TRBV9	TGTGCCAGCAGCGTTATTAACACCGGGGAGCTGTTTTTT	CASSVINTGELFF
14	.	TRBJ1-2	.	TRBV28	TGTGCCAGCTATTTACAGGGTGTTAACTATGGCTACACCTTC	CASYLQGVNYGYTF
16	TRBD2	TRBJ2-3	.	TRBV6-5	TGTGCCAGCAGTTACCCGCGGGGGGGGGACACAGATACGCAGTATTTT	CASSYPRGGDTDTQYF
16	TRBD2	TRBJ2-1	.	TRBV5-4	TGTGCCAGCAGCCCCCATGGACTAGCGGGAGATGGTGAGCAGTTCTTC	CASSPHGLAGDGEQFF
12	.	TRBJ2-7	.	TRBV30	TGTGCCTGGAGTACAGGACCCTACGAGCAGTACTTC	CAWSTGPYEQYF
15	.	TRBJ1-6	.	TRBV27	TGTGCCAGCAGTCCGACGACAGGTCCGGATTCACCCCTCCACTTT	CASSPTTGPDSPLHF
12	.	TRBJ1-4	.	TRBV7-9	TGTGCCCATACAGGGCAGGGTGAAAAACTGTTTTTT	CAHTGQGEKLFF
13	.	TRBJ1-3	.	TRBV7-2	TGTGCCAGCAGCTTACGCCAGATAAACACCATATATTTT	CASSLRQINTIYF
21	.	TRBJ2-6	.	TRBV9	TGTGCCAGCAGCGTAGCTACCGGGGGATTAGGCCGCCCCTCTGGGGCCAACGTCCTGACTTTC	CASSVATGGLGRPSGANVLTF
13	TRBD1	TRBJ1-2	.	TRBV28	TGTGCCAGCGGTCTTACAGGGGGCATTGGCTACACCTTC	CASGLTGGIGYTF
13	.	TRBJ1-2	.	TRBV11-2	TGTGCCAGCAGCTTAGATTGGGGCGACGGCTACACCTTC	CASSLDWGDGYTF
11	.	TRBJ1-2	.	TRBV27	TGTGCCAGCAGTCCCGACGGGGGCTACACCTTC	CASSPDGGYTF
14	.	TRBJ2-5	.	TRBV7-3	TGTGCCAGCAGCTATAACTCCCCTGAGAGTACCCAGTACTTC	CASSYNSPESTQYF
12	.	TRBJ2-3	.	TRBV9	TGTGCCAGCAGCCTCGGCGGGGATACGCAGTATTTT	CASSLGGDTQYF
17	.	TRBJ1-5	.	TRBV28	TGTGCCAGCAGCCCAACACGATCTTCCTGGTCAGGGCAGCCCCAGCATTTT	CASSPTRSSWSGQPQHF
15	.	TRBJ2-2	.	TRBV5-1	TGCGCCAGCAGTCGGGAATCTTCGAGATCCGGGGAGCTGTTTTTT	CASSRESSRSGELFF
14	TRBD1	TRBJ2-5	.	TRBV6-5	TGTGCCAGCAGTAACAGGGGCCGGCAAGAGACCCAGTACTTC	CASSNRGRQETQYF
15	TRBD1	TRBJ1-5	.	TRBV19	TGTGCCAGTAGTACAGACAGGGGAAGCAATCAGCCCCAGCATTTT	CASSTDRGSNQPQHF
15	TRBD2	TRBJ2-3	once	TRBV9	TGTGCCAGCAGCGTAGCGGGAGGGAATGCAGATACGCAGTATTTT	CASSVAGGNADTQYF
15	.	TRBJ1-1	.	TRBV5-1	TGCGCCAGCAGCATTTTTGACAGTGTATCCACTGAAGCTTTCTTT	CASSIFDSVSTEAFF
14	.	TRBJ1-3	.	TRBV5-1	TGCGCCAGCAGCTTGGGGGGCCCTCGGGACACCATATATTTT	CASSLGGPRDTIYF
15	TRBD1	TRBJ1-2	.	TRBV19	TGTGCCAGTAGCTCGGACAGGGAATCTAACTATGGCTACACCTTC	CASSSDRESNYGYTF
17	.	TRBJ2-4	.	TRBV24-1	TGTGCCACCAGTCAAACAGGGACACCCGGGGCCAAAAACATTCAGTACTTC	CATSQTGTPGAKNIQYF
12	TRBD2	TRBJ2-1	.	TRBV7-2	TGTGCCAGCAGCCCGTACGGGACTAAGCAGTTCTTC	CASSPYGTKQFF
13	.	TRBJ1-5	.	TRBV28	TGTGCCAGCAGTTTCAGGGTGCGCCAGCCCCAGCATTTT	CASSFRVRQPQHF
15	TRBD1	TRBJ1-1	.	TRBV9	TGTGCCAGCAGCGTAGGGACAGGGTTTCACACTGAAGCTTTCTTT	CASSVGTGFHTEAFF
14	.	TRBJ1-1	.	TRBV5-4	TGTGCCAGCAGCTGGGGACTGAGGAACACTGAAGCTTTCTTT	CASSWGLRNTEAFF
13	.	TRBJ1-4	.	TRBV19	TGTGCCAGTAAATCCGGGGGACATGAAAAACTGTTTTTT	CASKSGGHEKLFF
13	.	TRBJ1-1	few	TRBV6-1	TGTGCCAGCAGTGAAAGCGGGGGGGCTGAAGCTTTCTTT	CASSESGGAEAFF
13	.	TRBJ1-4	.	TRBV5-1	TGCGCCAGCAGCTTAGGGGCGCAAGAAAAACTGTTTTTT	CASSLGAQEKLFF
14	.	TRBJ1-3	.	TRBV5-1	TGCGCCAGCAGCTTGGCAGGCTCTGGAAACACCATATATTTT	CASSLAGSGNTIYF
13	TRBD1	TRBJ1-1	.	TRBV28	TGTGCCAGCACCAGCCCAGGGGGCACTGAAGCTTTCTTT	CASTSPGGTEAFF
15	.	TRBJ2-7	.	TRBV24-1	TGTGCCACCAGTGATCCGCTCGCGGGGACCTACGAGCAGTACTTC	CATSDPLAGTYEQYF
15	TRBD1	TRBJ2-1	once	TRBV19	TGTGCCAGTAGTATAGGGACAGGGACTTACAATGAGCAGTTCTTC	CASSIGTGTYNEQFF
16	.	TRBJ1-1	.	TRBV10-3	TGTGCCATCAGTGAGTCGAAAATCCCACCTTCGGCTGAAGCTTTCTTT	CAISESKIPPSAEAFF
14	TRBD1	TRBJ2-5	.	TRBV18	TGTGCCAGCTCACCTGGACAGGTTCAAGAGACCCAGTACTTC	CASSPGQVQETQYF
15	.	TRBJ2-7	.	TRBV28	TGTGCCAGCAGCGCAAGGGGCCAGGCGACCTACGAGCAGTACTTC	CASSARGQATYEQYF
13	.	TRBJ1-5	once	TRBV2	TGTGCCAGCAGTGACATTAGCAATCAGCCCCAGCATTTT	CASSDISNQPQHF
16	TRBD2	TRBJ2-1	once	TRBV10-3	TGTGCCATCAGTGAAGAACGGGGGGGAGCTTACAATGAGCAGTTCTTC	CAISEERGGAYNEQFF
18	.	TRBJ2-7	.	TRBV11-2	TGTGCCAGCAGCTTCGCACTGCGAGTCCGACTTAGCTCCTACGAGCAGTACTTC	CASSFALRVRLSSYEQYF